The clone carrying this T cell receptor (beta chain) was found a few times. The antigen is not known. The data belong to a study of T cells in Graves' hyperthyroidism and ophthalmopathy. Findings of the study overall: Most thyroid clonotypes with frequency above 0.001 were detected in blood.

Looked up from germline, CDR1 is MGHRA and CDR2 is YSYEKL. Between the trimmed V and J ends, which lost 0 bases and 7 bases, there was a span of 21 bases. This CDR3 is built from 18 residues. The investigators amplified TCR beta CDR3 regions from RNA transcripts. Initially, a first-round RT-PCR of the TCR CDR3 employed the HTBI primer set. TCRdb fed the multiplex PCR reads into MiXCR, producing one record per CDR3 protein. The sample shows some 350,000 distinct CDR3 sequences, around 15% of them seen only once. Each diagnosis drew on symptoms, thyroxine, TRAb, thyroid ultrasound and orbital computed tomography findings.

The J gene is TRBJ1-4, the V gene TRBV4-1; tentative D call: TRBD1 (6 bases). This receptor was identified in a woman between 40 and 55 years old with Graves' ophthalmopathy. Sequencing was done on a sample of blood. The CDR3 coding sequence is TGCGCCAGCAGCCAAGATGAAGCAGGGGCCGCCCAGTCTGAAAAACTGTTTTTT. It specifies CASSQDEAGAAQSEKLFF.